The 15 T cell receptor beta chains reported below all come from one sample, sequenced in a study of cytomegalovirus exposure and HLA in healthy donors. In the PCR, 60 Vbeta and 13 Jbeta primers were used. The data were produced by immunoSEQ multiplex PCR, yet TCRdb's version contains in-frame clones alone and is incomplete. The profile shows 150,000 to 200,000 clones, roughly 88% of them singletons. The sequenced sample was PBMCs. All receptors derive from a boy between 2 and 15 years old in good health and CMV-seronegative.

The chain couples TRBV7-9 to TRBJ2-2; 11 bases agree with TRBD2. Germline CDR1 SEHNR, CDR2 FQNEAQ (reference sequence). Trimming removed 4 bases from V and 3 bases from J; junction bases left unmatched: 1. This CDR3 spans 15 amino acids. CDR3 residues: CASSWGLADTGELFF. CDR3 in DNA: TGTGCCAGCAGCTGGGGACTAGCGGACACCGGGGAGCTGTTTTTT.

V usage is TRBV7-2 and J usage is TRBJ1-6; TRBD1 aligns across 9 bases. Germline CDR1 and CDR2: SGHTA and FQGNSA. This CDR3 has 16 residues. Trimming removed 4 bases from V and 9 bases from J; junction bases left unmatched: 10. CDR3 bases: TGTGCCAGCAGCTCCGATCTACAGGGGGCCTCTTCACCCCTCCACTTT. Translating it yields CASSSDLQGASSPLHF.

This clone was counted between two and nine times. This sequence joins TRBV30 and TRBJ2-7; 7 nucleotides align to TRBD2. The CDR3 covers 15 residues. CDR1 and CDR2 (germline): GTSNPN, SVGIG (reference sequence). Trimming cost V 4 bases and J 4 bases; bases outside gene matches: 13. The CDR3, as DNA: TGTGCCTGGAACGTGGGGTTCCCGGGAGGTTACGAGCAGTACTTC. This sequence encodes CAWNVGFPGGYEQYF.

The CDR3 here is CASSVDRDRVNTEAFF. In DNA, the CDR3 is TGTGCCAGCAGCGTAGATCGGGACAGAGTGAACACTGAAGCTTTCTTT. The chain combines TRBV9 with TRBJ1-1, with 7 bases aligning to TRBD1. Per the germline V gene, CDR1 is SGDLS and CDR2 is YYNGEE. This CDR3 has 16 amino acids. Trimming at V came to 0 bases and at J to 0 bases, leaving 5 bases not matched to a gene.

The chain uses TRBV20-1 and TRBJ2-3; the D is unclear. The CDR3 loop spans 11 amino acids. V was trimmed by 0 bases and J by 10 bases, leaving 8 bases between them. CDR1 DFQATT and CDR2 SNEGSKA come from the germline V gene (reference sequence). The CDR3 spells CSAREGNPQYF. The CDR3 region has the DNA TGCAGTGCTAGAGAGGGCAATCCGCAGTATTTT.

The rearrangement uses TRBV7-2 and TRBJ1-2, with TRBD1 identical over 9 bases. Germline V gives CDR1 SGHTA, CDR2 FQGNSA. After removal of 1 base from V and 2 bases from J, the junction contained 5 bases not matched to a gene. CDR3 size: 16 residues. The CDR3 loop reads CASSLVEGQGNYGYTF. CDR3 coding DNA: TGTGCCAGCAGCTTAGTAGAGGGACAGGGAAACTATGGCTACACCTTC.

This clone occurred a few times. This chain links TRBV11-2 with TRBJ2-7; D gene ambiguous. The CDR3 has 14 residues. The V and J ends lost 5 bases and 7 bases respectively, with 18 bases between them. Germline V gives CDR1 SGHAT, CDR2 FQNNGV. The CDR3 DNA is TGTGCCAGCAGCCCCGCCGGGTACCCTGGGGAGCAGTACTTC. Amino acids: CASSPAGYPGEQYF. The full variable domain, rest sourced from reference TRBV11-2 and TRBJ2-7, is EAGVAQSPRYKIIEKRQSVAFWCNPISGHATLYWYQQILGQGPKLLIQFQNNGVVDDSQLPKDRFSAERLKGVDSTLKIQPAKLEDSAVYLCASSPAGYPGEQYFGPGTRLTVT.

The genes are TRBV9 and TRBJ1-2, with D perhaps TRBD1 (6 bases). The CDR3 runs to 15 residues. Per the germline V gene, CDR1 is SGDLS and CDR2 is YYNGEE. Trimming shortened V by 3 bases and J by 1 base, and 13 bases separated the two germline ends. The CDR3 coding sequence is TGTGCCAGCAGCGCTCACAGGGCCCTTAACTATGGCTACACCTTC. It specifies CASSAHRALNYGYTF.

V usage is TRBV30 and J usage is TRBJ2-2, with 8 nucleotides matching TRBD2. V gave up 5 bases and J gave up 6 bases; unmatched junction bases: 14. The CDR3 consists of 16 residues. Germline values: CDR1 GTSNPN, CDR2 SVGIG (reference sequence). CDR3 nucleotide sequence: TGTGCCTGGGGGATCTTAGCGGGGCGTCTGGCCGGGGAGCTGTTTTTT. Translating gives CAWGILAGRLAGELFF.

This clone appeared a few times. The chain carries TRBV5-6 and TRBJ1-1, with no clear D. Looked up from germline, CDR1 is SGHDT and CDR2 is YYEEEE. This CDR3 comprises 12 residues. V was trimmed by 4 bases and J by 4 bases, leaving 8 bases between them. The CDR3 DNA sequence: TGTGCCAGCAGCGAGGGCAGCACTGAAGCTTTCTTT. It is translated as CASSEGSTEAFF.

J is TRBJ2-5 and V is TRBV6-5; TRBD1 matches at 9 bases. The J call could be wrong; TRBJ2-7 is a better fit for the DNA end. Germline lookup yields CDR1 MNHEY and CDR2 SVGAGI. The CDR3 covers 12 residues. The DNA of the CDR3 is TGTGCCAGCAAGGACAGGGGCTACGAGCAGTACTTC. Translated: CASKDRGYEQYF.

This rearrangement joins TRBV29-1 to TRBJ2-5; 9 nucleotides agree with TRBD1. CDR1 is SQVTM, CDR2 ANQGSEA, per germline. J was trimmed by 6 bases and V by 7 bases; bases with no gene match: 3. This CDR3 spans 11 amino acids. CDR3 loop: CSAGTGKTQYF. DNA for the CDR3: TGCAGCGCGGGGACAGGGAAGACCCAGTACTTC.

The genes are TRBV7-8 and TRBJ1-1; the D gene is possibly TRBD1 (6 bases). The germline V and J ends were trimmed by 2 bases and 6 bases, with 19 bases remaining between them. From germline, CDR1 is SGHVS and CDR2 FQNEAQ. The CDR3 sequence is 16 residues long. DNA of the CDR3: TGTGCCAGCAGCTTAATCTCGCTCACCCCAGGGGCTGAAGCTTTCTTT. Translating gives CASSLISLTPGAEAFF. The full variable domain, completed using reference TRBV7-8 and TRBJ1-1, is GAGVSQSPRYKVAKRGQDVALRCDPISGHVSLFWYQQALGQGPEFLTYFQNEAQLDKSGLPSDRFFAERPEGSVSTLKIQRTQQEDSAVYLCASSLISLTPGAEAFFGQGTRLTVV.

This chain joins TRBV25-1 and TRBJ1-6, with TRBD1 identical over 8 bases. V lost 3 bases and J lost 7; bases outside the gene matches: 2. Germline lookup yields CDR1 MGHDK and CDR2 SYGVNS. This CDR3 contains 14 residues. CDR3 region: CASSDGTGNSPLHF. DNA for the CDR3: TGTGCCAGCAGTGATGGGACAGGAAATTCACCCCTCCACTTT.

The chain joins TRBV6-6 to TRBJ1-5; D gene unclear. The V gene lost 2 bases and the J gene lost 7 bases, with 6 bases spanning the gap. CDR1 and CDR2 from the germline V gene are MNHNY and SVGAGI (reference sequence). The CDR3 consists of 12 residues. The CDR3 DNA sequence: TGTGCCAGCAGTTACGCAGGACAGCCCCAGCATTTT. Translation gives CASSYAGQPQHF.